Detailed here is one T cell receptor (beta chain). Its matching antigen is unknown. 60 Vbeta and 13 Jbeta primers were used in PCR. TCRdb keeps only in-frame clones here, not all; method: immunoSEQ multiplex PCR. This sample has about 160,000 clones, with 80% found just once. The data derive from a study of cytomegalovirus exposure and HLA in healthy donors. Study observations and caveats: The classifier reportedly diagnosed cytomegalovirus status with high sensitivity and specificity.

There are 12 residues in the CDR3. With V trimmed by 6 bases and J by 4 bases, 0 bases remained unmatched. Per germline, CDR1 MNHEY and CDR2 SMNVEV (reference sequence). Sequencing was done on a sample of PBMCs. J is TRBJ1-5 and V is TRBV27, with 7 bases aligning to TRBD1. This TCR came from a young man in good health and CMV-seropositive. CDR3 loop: CASRQGNQPQHF. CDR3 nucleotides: TGTGCCAGCAGACAGGGGAATCAGCCCCAGCATTTT.